This T cell receptor (beta chain) emerged from a study of T cell repertoires in cytomegalovirus infection. At the level of the study: The study used recently identified HLA-C-restricted and well-studied HLA-B-restricted CMV epitopes.

Study-level points and caveats: There were HLA-C-restricted CMV-specific TCR beta clonotypes dominating the ex vivo response.

Turning to this clonotype: Its antigen is unknown.

TCRdb reprocessed the reads via MiXCR and lists one record per CDR3 protein. The sample has approximately 990,000 distinct CDR3 sequences; less than 35% are singletons. The material sequenced was cultured CD8+ T cells from PBMCs, taken from culture after CMV antigen stimulation. This sequence originates from a human donor in good health (CMV status not recorded). Some clones in this sample may be carry-over from other donors' samples.

CDR3: CASSEAVLDGELFF. The CDR3 coding sequence is TGTGCCAGCAGTGAAGCGGTACTGGACGGGGAGCTGTTTTTT. The V and J genes are TRBV6-1 and TRBJ2-2; D remains unclear. The CDR3 covers 14 residues. The ends were cut back, 0 bases at V and 7 bases at J, with 9 bases in the middle. The V gene's germline CDR1 is MNHNS and CDR2 SASEGT.